This passage covers 20 T cell receptor beta chains from one sample sequenced in a study of T cells after yellow fever vaccination. MiXCR, run by TCRdb on the 5' RACE reads, gives a single entry per CDR3 protein. The top ten hold about 3.7% of the sample, which has about 300,000 distinct CDR3 sequences, less than 9.5% seen once. The source was CD4+ T cells sorted from PBMCs, collected 5 days after the yellow fever booster vaccination. The origin of the receptors is a man aged 18 to 30 who received the YFV17D yellow fever vaccine.

This clonotype has more than one count but fewer than ten. This chain links TRBV6-5 with TRBJ2-5; tentatively, D is TRBD1 (5 bases). The CDR3 length is 14 residues. The germline V gene has CDR1 MNHEY and CDR2 SVGAGI. V lost 6 bases to trimming and J lost 1 base, with 12 bases between them. CDR3 loop: CASRPSGAQETQYF. CDR3 DNA sequence: TGTGCCAGCAGACCTAGTGGGGCCCAAGAGACCCAGTACTTC.

This clonotype was counted only a few times. The gene calls are TRBV20-1 and TRBJ2-7; 7 bases match TRBD1. Germline V CDR1 and CDR2: DFQATT, SNEGSKA (reference sequence). Losses at the gene ends were 3 bases for V and 3 bases for J; bases not matched to a gene: 2. This CDR3 comprises 12 residues. CDR3 amino acids: CSARTGFYEQYF. CDR3 nucleotides: TGCAGTGCTAGGACAGGGTTCTACGAGCAGTACTTC.

This chain joins TRBV4-3 and TRBJ1-3; D gene unclear. Germline V lookup: CDR1 LGHNA, CDR2 YSLEER. The V gene lost 2 bases and the J gene lost 2 bases, with 10 bases spanning the gap. The CDR3 has 15 residues. CDR3 residues: CASSQKYGPGNTIYF. CDR3 nucleotide sequence: TGCGCCAGCAGCCAAAAGTACGGGCCTGGAAACACCATATATTTT.

The V call is TRBV5-1, the J call TRBJ2-2, with 7 bases matching TRBD1. J lost 1 base, V lost 4 bases, and 4 bases had no gene match. The CDR3 is 15 residues long. Germline CDR1 and CDR2: SGHRS and YFSETQ. The CDR3 is CASSPDRVNTGELFF. Written as DNA, the CDR3 is TGCGCCAGCAGCCCAGACAGGGTGAACACCGGGGAGCTGTTTTTT.

This CDR3 reads CASSGLSGGASNEQFF. In nucleotides, the CDR3 is TGCGCCAGCAGCGGACTTAGCGGGGGGGCCAGCAATGAGCAGTTCTTC. The chain employs TRBV5-1 and TRBJ2-1; 11 positions agree with TRBD2. The junction had 9 bases not matched to a gene; V was cut back by 4 bases and J by 6 bases. The CDR3 has 16 residues. Germline V gives CDR1 SGHRS, CDR2 YFSETQ.

In this sample, this clonotype turned up a few times. This CDR3 is CASSQGATGGSTQFF. The CDR3 DNA sequence: TGTGCCAGCAGCCAAGGGGCTACAGGAGGGTCCACCCAGTTCTTC. This chain uses TRBV7-9 with TRBJ2-1, with TRBD2 as a possible D gene (6 bases). CDR3 length equals 15 residues. The germline V and J ends were trimmed by 5 bases and 13 bases, with 24 bases remaining between them. From germline, CDR1 is SEHNR and CDR2 FQNEAQ (reference sequence). Supplemented by reference TRBV7-9 and TRBJ2-1, the full variable domain reads DTGVSQNPRHKITKRGQNVTFRCDPISEHNRLYWYRQTLGQGPEFLTYFQNEAQLEKSRLLSDRFSAERPKGSFSTLEIQRTEQGDSAMYLCASSQGATGGSTQFFGPGTRLTVL.

The chain joins TRBV7-2 to TRBJ1-5, with TRBD1 matching over 11 bases. The V and J ends lost 5 bases and 1 base, in that order; junction bases with no gene match: 7. Germline CDR1 reads SGHTA; CDR2 reads FQGNSA. This CDR3 region has 17 residues. CDR3 loop: CASSRTGGPMSNQPQHF. The CDR3 DNA is TGTGCCAGCAGCCGGACAGGGGGCCCTATGAGCAATCAGCCCCAGCATTTT.

This clonotype was picked up many times. The chain links TRBV5-1 to TRBJ2-5; D is unresolved. The V end was cut by 1 base, the J end by 2 bases, with 9 bases between. Germline V gene lookup returns CDR1 SGHRS and CDR2 YFSETQ. The CDR3 spans 14 residues. The DNA of the CDR3 is TGCGCCAGCAGCTTGTGGCAGACTCAAGAGACCCAGTACTTC. Translated: CASSLWQTQETQYF.

This chain links TRBV10-3 with TRBJ2-1; 7 nucleotides line up with TRBD2. Trimming at V came to 6 bases and at J to 6 bases, leaving 17 bases not matched to a gene. The V gene's germline CDR1 is ENHRY and CDR2 SYGVKD. This CDR3 is 17 amino acids long. CDR3 DNA: TGTGCCATCAGCACGCCCTCCATGGAGCGGGGCTCCAATGAGCAGTTCTTC. Its protein product is CAISTPSMERGSNEQFF.

In its sample, this clonotype was seen a few times. The chain has TRBV18 and TRBJ1-1; D might be TRBD1 (5 bases). Trimming removed 3 bases from V and 3 bases from J, with 14 bases in between. Germline CDR1 and CDR2: KGHSH and LQKENI. CDR3 length equals 15 residues. CDR3: CASSPYRTYDTEAFF. DNA of the CDR3: TGTGCCAGCTCACCCTACAGGACCTACGACACTGAAGCTTTCTTT.

This clonotype was recorded many times. The rearrangement joins TRBV5-1 to TRBJ2-3; maybe TRBD1 (6 bases). The CDR3 totals 16 residues. Trimming pared 3 bases from V and 0 bases from J, leaving 14 bases between. Germline V lookup: CDR1 SGHRS, CDR2 YFSETQ. The DNA for the CDR3 is TGCGCCAGCAGCTCGGGACACGAGACTAGCACAGATACGCAGTATTTT. Its translation is CASSSGHETSTDTQYF. Together with reference TRBV5-1 and TRBJ2-3, the CDR3 gives the full variable domain: KAGVTQTPRYLIKTRGQQVTLSCSPISGHRSVSWYQQTPGQGLQFLFEYFSETQRNKGNFPGRFSGRQFSNSRSEMNVSTLELGDSALYLCASSSGHETSTDTQYFGPGTRLTVL.

This clonotype has at least ten counts. The rearrangement links TRBV7-3 to TRBJ2-5; 7 nucleotides agree with TRBD2. Losses at the gene ends were 5 bases for V and 5 bases for J; bases not matched to a gene: 5. This CDR3 comprises 13 residues. Germline lookup yields CDR1 SGHTA and CDR2 FQGTGA. The CDR3 spells CASSLREGETQYF. The CDR3 DNA sequence: TGTGCCAGCAGCCTCAGGGAGGGGGAGACCCAGTACTTC.

The chain is built from TRBV30 and TRBJ1-2; a weak D match, TRBD1 (5 bases). This CDR3 is 13 amino acids long. V was clipped by 2 bases and J by 4 bases, with 11 bases between them. Germline CDR1 GTSNPN, CDR2 SVGIG (reference sequence). CDR3 sequence reads: CAWSPDSLYGYTF. The CDR3 coding sequence is TGTGCCTGGAGTCCCGACAGTCTCTATGGCTACACCTTC.

V and J are TRBV6-5 and TRBJ2-1, with TRBD1 matching over 9 bases. V trimming: 5 bases; J trimming: 8 bases; junction bases outside the gene matches: 7. From germline, CDR1 is MNHEY and CDR2 SVGAGI. This CDR3 is 14 amino acids long. CDR3 sequence reads: CASSLRDREDEQFF. The CDR3 DNA reads as TGTGCCAGCAGTCTCCGGGACAGGGAGGATGAGCAGTTCTTC.

This clonotype was counted a few times. The chain couples TRBV6-2 or TRBV6-3 to TRBJ2-4; possibly TRBD1 for D (6 bases). The length of the CDR3 is 15 residues. The germline CDR1 and CDR2 sequences are MNHEY and SVGEGT. The V gene lost 0 bases and the J gene lost 7 bases, with 13 bases spanning the gap. The CDR3 is CASSYSPTGGNIQYF. DNA of the CDR3: TGTGCCAGCAGTTACTCGCCGACAGGTGGGAACATTCAGTACTTC.

On this clonotype: A read error is likely, as this CDR3 ends without the conserved phenylalanine or tryptophan. The chain uses TRBV5-5 and TRBJ2-1; 9 nucleotides agree with TRBD1. V lost 5 bases and J lost 5; bases outside the gene matches: 11. In germline, CDR1 is SGHKS, CDR2 YYEKEE (reference sequence). The CDR3 has 16 amino acids. The CDR3 nucleotides are TGTGCCAGCAGTTCACGGACAGGGGTTCGTCACAATGAGCAGTTCCTC. Encoded protein: CASSSRTGVRHNEQFL.

This clonotype was detected many times. The chain joins TRBV7-2 to TRBJ1-4; 7 positions match TRBD1. The CDR3 loop spans 12 amino acids. Looked up from germline, CDR1 is SGHTA and CDR2 is FQGNSA. V shed 9 bases and J 8 bases; nucleotides not matched to a gene: 6. In DNA, the CDR3 is TGTGCCAGTCGAACAGGGGACGAAAAACTGTTTTTT. This sequence encodes CASRTGDEKLFF.

The chain's CDR3 is CASSQTGTHSRNEQFF. The CDR3, as DNA: TGCGCCAGCAGCCAAACCGGGACCCACTCCCGGAATGAGCAGTTCTTC. The genes are TRBV4-3 and TRBJ2-1, with D possibly called TRBD1 or TRBD2 (5 bases each). CDR1 is LGHNA and CDR2 is YSLEER in the germline V gene. The CDR3 is made up of 16 amino acids. The ends were cut back, 2 bases at V and 7 bases at J, with 18 bases in the middle.

This clonotype was observed a few times. V usage is TRBV29-1 and J usage is TRBJ1-1; 10 nucleotides match TRBD1. The CDR3 is 16 residues long. Trimming at V came to 5 bases and at J to 0 bases, leaving 9 bases not matched to a gene. The germline gives CDR1 SQVTM, CDR2 ANQGSEA. CDR3 bases: TGCAGCGTTCGCCGGACAGGGGGGATAATGAACACTGAAGCTTTCTTT. Translated, it gives CSVRRTGGIMNTEAFF.

This chain links TRBV11-2 with TRBJ2-1, with D possibly matching TRBD2 (5 bases). This CDR3 is built from 13 residues. Per the germline V gene, CDR1 is SGHAT and CDR2 is FQNNGV. V shed 8 bases and J shed 5 bases, with 13 bases lying between them. The CDR3 loop is CASALDWNNEQFF. The DNA of the CDR3 is TGTGCCAGCGCCTTGGACTGGAACAATGAGCAGTTCTTC.